The following is a TCR beta chain sequence with its context. These data originate in a study of cytomegalovirus exposure and HLA in healthy donors. Deletions cut 2 bases from V and 4 bases from J, with 10 bases between. The CDR3 contains 14 residues. Germline V gives CDR1 LNHDA, CDR2 SQIVND (reference sequence). This PCR relied on a set of 60 Vbeta primers and 13 Jbeta primers. TCRdb keeps only in-frame clones here, not all; method: immunoSEQ multiplex PCR. The sample gives 150,000 or so clones, about 80% of which show up once; approximately 1.3% is in the top ten. The clonotype originates from a man aged 25-40 years in good health and CMV-seropositive. The material sequenced was PBMCs. This rearrangement joins TRBV19 to TRBJ2-3; no firm D call. This CDR3 is CASSILSAADTQYF. CDR3 nucleotides: TGTGCCAGTAGTATACTCTCGGCGGCAGATACGCAGTATTTT.